The 14 T cell receptor beta chains listed next were all sequenced from one sample in a study of molecular identifiers for immune sequencing clone quantification. MiXCR was run by TCRdb on the PCR reads, yielding one entry per CDR3 protein. The repertoire holds more than 450,000 distinct CDR3 sequences, over 20% seen once, with 0.7% to 0.95% in the top ten. Specimen: naive CD8+ T cells from blood, with Jurkat cell RNA spiked in. The subset: FACS-sorted CD8+CD4-CCR7+CD45RA+ naive T cells. These receptors were collected from a human donor in good health. Some libraries in this study had Jurkat cell RNA spiked in.

In this sample, this clonotype turned up many times. This chain connects TRBV7-9 to TRBJ2-2, with unresolved D. CDR1 is SEHNR and CDR2 is FQNEAQ in the germline V gene (reference sequence). The germline V and J ends were trimmed by 1 base and 7 bases, with 10 bases remaining between them. The CDR3 has 14 amino acids. The CDR3 region is CASSLVSPHGELFF. The CDR3 bases are TGTGCCAGCAGCTTAGTCAGTCCCCACGGGGAGCTGTTTTTT.

For this clonotype: A read error may be the cause here, since a much bigger clone is one base away. The chain couples TRBV6-2 or TRBV6-3 to TRBJ2-3; D gene unclear. V was pared by 7 bases and J by 5 bases, with 10 bases between. This CDR3 contains 12 residues. Germline-derived CDR1 and CDR2 are MNHEY and SVGEGT. CDR3 loop: CASTTLQDTQYF. DNA of the CDR3: TGTGCCAGCACCACACTACAAGATACGCAGTATTTT.

At least ten counts were recorded for this clonotype. The chain is built from TRBV7-6 and TRBJ2-7, with 7 bases matching TRBD1. The CDR3 covers 16 residues. The V gene's germline CDR1 is SGHVS and CDR2 FNYEAQ. After removal of 1 base from V and 2 bases from J, the junction contained 8 bases not matched to a gene. This CDR3 is CASSLVMGQIPYEQYF. CDR3 DNA sequence: TGTGCCAGCAGCTTAGTTATGGGACAGATACCCTACGAGCAGTACTTC.

In this sample, this clonotype turned up many times. V gene TRBV12-3 or TRBV12-4 combines with J gene TRBJ2-4, with 10 bases matching TRBD1. The CDR3 consists of 17 residues. Trimming removed 6 bases from V and 4 bases from J; junction bases left unmatched: 12. The CDR3 DNA is TGTGCCAGCAGCACCTTTAGACAGGGGGCAATAAAAAACATTCAGTACTTC. This translates into CASSTFRQGAIKNIQYF.

In this sample, this clonotype turned up many times. This chain joins TRBV6-6 and TRBJ1-1, with D tentatively TRBD1 (6 bases). The germline gives CDR1 MNHNY, CDR2 SVGAGI (reference sequence). Trimming pared 7 bases from V and 0 bases from J, leaving 9 bases between. This CDR3 is built from 13 residues. The CDR3 sequence is CASIEGVNTEAFF. For the CDR3, the DNA is TGTGCCAGCATAGAGGGGGTGAACACTGAAGCTTTCTTT.

Points on this clonotype: At one end the junction does not follow the germline gene, possibly because of a read error. The chain combines TRBV27 with TRBJ2-7; D gene ambiguous. The CDR3 length is 14 residues. Germline values: CDR1 MNHEY, CDR2 SMNVEV (reference sequence). The CDR3 region is CAGSWRTDGYEQYF. The CDR3 DNA is TGTGCCGGCAGTTGGCGAACAGACGGCTATGAGCAGTACTTC.

This clonotype was detected many times. The chain recombines TRBV7-9 with TRBJ2-7; 7 bases align to TRBD1. Germline lookup yields CDR1 SEHNR and CDR2 FQNEAQ (reference sequence). The CDR3 has 13 amino acids. Germline trimming cut 6 bases from V and 6 bases from J; bases unmatched to any gene: 8. In DNA form, the CDR3 reads TGTGCCAGCAGGCCCGGGACAGCGGTCGAGCAGTACTTC. Translation: CASRPGTAVEQYF. Complete variable domain (other parts from reference TRBV7-9 and TRBJ2-7): DTGVSQNPRHKITKRGQNVTFRCDPISEHNRLYWYRQTLGQGPEFLTYFQNEAQLEKSRLLSDRFSAERPKGSFSTLEIQRTEQGDSAMYLCASRPGTAVEQYFGPGTRLTVT.

This sequence joins TRBV12-3 or TRBV12-4 and TRBJ1-5; maybe TRBD1 (6 bases). Trimming left V 1 base short and J 4 bases short, with 11 bases between. The CDR3 runs to 15 residues. The CDR3 spells CASSLGSRGNQPQHF. The DNA for the CDR3 is TGTGCCAGCAGTTTAGGGAGCAGGGGAAATCAGCCCCAGCATTTT.

This clonotype has a handful of counts. This chain joins TRBV3-1 and TRBJ1-1; D is ambiguous. The CDR3 has 15 amino acids. CDR1 is LGHDT and CDR2 is YNNKEL in the germline V gene (reference sequence). V shed 0 bases and J shed 7 bases, with 15 bases lying between them. CDR3 region: CASSQDMSSDYEAFF. DNA of the CDR3: TGTGCCAGCAGCCAAGATATGTCCAGTGACTATGAAGCTTTCTTT.

This clonotype was recorded at least ten times. The chain recombines TRBV24-1 with TRBJ1-1, with TRBD1 as a possible D gene (5 bases). Germline CDR1 reads KGHDR; CDR2 reads SFDVKD. CDR3 length: 14 amino acids. V was cut by 10 bases and J by 1 base, with 15 bases left in between. The CDR3 sequence is CATGGGDPNTEAFF. The CDR3, as DNA: TGTGCCACGGGGGGGGGGGACCCGAACACTGAAGCTTTCTTT.

This chain connects TRBV5-6 to TRBJ1-5; 9 bases are shared with TRBD1. V trimming: 4 bases; J trimming: 3 bases; junction bases outside the gene matches: 5. Germline-derived CDR1 and CDR2 are SGHDT and YYEEEE. The length of the CDR3 is 15 residues. The CDR3: CASSPGTGINQPQHF. The CDR3 DNA sequence: TGTGCCAGCAGCCCCGGGACAGGGATCAATCAGCCCCAGCATTTT.

This clonotype was seen ten or more times. V and J are TRBV29-1 and TRBJ2-3; 7 nucleotides match TRBD2. Germline loops: CDR1 SQVTM, CDR2 ANQGSEA. The CDR3 is 11 residues long. V dropped 6 bases and J dropped 6; count of bases not matched to a gene: 3. CDR3 in amino acids: CSVTSVDTQYF. CDR3 sequence (DNA): TGCAGCGTCACTAGCGTGGATACGCAGTATTTT.

This clonotype was recorded many times. The V gene is TRBV7-9, the J gene TRBJ2-7; no definite D call. Germline assignment: CDR1 SEHNR and CDR2 FQNEAQ (reference sequence). Trimming cost V 5 bases and J 7 bases, with 15 bases left between them. This CDR3 is built from 13 residues. CDR3 loop: CASSPEWAVEQYF. CDR3 DNA sequence: TGTGCCAGCAGCCCCGAATGGGCGGTGGAGCAGTACTTC.

This clonotype was observed a handful of times. The chain has TRBV4-1 and TRBJ2-5; the match to TRBD2 covers 9 bases. V trimming: 3 bases; J trimming: 1 base; junction bases outside the gene matches: 3. Germline CDR1 reads MGHRA; CDR2 reads YSYEKL. CDR3 size: 15 residues. CDR3 residues: CASSQTSGAQETQYF. The CDR3 bases are TGCGCCAGCAGCCAGACTAGCGGAGCCCAAGAGACCCAGTACTTC.